This record covers a single T cell receptor (beta chain). This CDR3 has 15 residues. The V gene's germline CDR1 is LNHNV and CDR2 YYDKDF (reference sequence). J gave up 5 bases and V 1 base, and 1 base lay outside the gene matches. The data originate from a study of neoadjuvant anti-PD-1 for oral cavity cancer. Clones were read by immunoSEQ multiplex PCR, and TCRdb kept only the in-frame ones, dropping some. The sample carries some 11,000 clones, around 60% recorded once. Stage II-IVA oral cavity squamous cell carcinoma was new and untreated by systemic or radiation therapy. The sample consisted of tumor tissue, taken before nivolumab (anti-PD-1) treatment. This chain joins TRBV15 and TRBJ2-1, with TRBD2 matching over 11 bases. The TCR originated in a person aged 40 to 85 with oral cavity squamous cell carcinoma. The donor label of this sample is uncertain. CDR3 coding DNA: TGTGCCACCAGCAGAGGGGGACTAGCGGACAATGAGCAGTTCTTC. Its translation is CATSRGGLADNEQFF.